This T cell receptor (beta chain) was retrieved from a study of blood T cell repertoires in COVID-19. Across the study: Samples representing acute and convalescent COVID-19 were sourced from the United States, Italy and Spain. T cells, B-cell-depleted T cells, or PBMCs provided the cDNA or gDNA that served as material.

Per the authors' pipeline: Estimation of nucleated cell counts was performed using reference gene primer amplification. Libraries were prepared by immunoSEQ multiplex PCR; TCRdb keeps only in-frame clonotypes and omits some of them. V and J calls and clone size come straight from that table; D and trimming were deduced from the DNA. The data show 150,000 to 200,000 clones, approximately 90% seen once. Germline-derived CDR1 and CDR2 are SGHAT and FQNNGV. Trimming removed 6 bases from V and 4 bases from J; junction bases left unmatched: 5. The CDR3 extends over 13 amino acids. This receptor was identified in a man younger than 35 with acute or convalescent COVID-19. This rearrangement joins TRBV11-2 to TRBJ1-2; 7 bases are a match to TRBD1. Sequencing was done on a sample of peripheral blood. The CDR3 DNA follows: TGTGCCAGCAGAGGACAGGACCTCTATGGCTACACCTTC. Translating gives CASRGQDLYGYTF. Full variable domain (remainder filled in from reference TRBV11-2 and TRBJ1-2): EAGVAQSPRYKIIEKRQSVAFWCNPISGHATLYWYQQILGQGPKLLIQFQNNGVVDDSQLPKDRFSAERLKGVDSTLKIQPAKLEDSAVYLCASRGQDLYGYTFGSGTRLTVV.